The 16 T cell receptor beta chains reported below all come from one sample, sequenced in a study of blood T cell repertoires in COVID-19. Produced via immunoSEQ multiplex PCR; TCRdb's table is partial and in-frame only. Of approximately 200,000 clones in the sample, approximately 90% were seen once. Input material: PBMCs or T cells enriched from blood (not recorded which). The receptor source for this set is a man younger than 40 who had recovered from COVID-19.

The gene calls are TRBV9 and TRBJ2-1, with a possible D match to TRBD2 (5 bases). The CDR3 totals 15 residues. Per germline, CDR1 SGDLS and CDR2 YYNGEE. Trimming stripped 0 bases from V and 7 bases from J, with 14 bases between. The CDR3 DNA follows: TGTGCCAGCAGCGTAGCGGAGTGGGAGTCAAATGAGCAGTTCTTC. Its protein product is CASSVAEWESNEQFF.

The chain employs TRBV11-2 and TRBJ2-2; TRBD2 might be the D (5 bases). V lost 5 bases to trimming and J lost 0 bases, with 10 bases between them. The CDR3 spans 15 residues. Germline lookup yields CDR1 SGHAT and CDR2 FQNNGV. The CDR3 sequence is CASSPGAANTGELFF. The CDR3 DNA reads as TGTGCCAGCAGCCCCGGAGCGGCGAACACCGGGGAGCTGTTTTTT.

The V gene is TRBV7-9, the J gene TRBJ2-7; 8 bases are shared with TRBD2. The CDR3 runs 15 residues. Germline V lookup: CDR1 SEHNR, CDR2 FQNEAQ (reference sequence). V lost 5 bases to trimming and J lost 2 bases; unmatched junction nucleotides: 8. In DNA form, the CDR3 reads TGTGCCAGCAGCGACACAACTAGCGGAACCTACGAGCAGTACTTC. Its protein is CASSDTTSGTYEQYF.

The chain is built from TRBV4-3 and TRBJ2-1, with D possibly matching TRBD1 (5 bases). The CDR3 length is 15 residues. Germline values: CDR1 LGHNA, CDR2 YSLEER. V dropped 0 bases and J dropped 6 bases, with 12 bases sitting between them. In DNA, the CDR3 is TGCGCCAGCAGCCAAGATAGACACAGGTCCAATGAGCAGTTCTTC. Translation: CASSQDRHRSNEQFF.

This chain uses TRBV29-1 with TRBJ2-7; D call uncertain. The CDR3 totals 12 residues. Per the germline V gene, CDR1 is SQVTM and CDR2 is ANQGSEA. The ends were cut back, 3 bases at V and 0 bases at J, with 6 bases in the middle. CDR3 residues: CSVDDNSYEQYF. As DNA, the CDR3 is TGCAGCGTTGATGACAACTCCTACGAGCAGTACTTC.

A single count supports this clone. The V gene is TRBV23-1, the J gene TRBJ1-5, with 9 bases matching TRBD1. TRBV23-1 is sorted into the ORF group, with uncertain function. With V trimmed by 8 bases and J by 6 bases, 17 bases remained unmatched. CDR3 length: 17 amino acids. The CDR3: CASVPHHGTGKFQPQHF. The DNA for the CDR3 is TGCGCCAGCGTACCTCATCATGGGACAGGGAAGTTTCAGCCCCAGCATTTT.

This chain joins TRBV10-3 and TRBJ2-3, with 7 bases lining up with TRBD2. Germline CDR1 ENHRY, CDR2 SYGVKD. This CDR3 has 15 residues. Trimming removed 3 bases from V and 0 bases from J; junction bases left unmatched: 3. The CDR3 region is CAISDGGVSTDTQYF. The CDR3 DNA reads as TGTGCCATCAGTGATGGGGGGGTTAGCACAGATACGCAGTATTTT.

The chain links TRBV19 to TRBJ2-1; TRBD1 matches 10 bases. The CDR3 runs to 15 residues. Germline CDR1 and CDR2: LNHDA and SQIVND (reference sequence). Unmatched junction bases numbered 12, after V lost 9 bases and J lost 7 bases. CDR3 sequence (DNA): TGTGCCAGCGAGATACGACAGGGGGCTGTAAATGAGCAGTTCTTC. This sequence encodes CASEIRQGAVNEQFF.

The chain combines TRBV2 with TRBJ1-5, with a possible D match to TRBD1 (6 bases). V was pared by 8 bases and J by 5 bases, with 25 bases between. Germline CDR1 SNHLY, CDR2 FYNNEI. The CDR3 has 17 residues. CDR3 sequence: CASRHRQQGRLDQPQHF. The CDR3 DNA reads TGTGCCAGCCGTCATAGACAACAGGGAAGGTTGGATCAGCCCCAGCATTTT.

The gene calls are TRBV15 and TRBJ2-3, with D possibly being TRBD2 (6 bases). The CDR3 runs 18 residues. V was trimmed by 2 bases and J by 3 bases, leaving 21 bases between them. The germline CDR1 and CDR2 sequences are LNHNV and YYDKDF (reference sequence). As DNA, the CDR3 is TGTGCCACCAGCAGACTCTCGCCGACTAGTGCAGGAACAGATACGCAGTATTTT. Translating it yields CATSRLSPTSAGTDTQYF.

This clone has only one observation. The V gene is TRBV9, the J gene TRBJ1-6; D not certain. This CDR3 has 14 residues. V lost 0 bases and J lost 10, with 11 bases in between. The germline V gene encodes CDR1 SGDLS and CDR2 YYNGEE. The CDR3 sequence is CASSVESGGSPLHF. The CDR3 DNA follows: TGTGCCAGCAGCGTAGAGTCAGGTGGATCACCCCTCCACTTT.

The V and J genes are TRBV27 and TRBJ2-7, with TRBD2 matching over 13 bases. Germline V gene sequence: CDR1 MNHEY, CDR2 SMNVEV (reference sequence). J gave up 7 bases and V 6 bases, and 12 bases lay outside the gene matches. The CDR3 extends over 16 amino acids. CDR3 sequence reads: CASSWRGTSGMGEQYF. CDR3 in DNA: TGTGCCAGCAGCTGGCGGGGGACTAGCGGGATGGGAGAGCAGTACTTC.

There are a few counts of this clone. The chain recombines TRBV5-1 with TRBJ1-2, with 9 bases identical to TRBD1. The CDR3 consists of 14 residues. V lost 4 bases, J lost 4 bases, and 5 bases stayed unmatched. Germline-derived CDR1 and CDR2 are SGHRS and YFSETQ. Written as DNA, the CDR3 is TGCGCCAGCAGCCCGGACAGGGGTGCCTATGGCTACACCTTC. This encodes CASSPDRGAYGYTF.

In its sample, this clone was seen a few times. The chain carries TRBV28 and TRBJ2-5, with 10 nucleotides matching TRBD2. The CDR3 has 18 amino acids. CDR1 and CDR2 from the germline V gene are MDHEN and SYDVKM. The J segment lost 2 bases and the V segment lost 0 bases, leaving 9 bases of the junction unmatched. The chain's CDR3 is CASSLWSPRTSGQETQYF. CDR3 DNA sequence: TGTGCCAGCAGTTTATGGTCCCCACGGACTAGCGGACAAGAGACCCAGTACTTC.

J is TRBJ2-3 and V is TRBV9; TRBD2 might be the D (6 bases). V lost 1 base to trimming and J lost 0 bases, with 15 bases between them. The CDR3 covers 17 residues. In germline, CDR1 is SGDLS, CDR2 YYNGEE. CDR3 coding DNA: TGTGCCAGCAGCGTATCGGGGAGGCCGGATAGCACAGATACGCAGTATTTT. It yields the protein CASSVSGRPDSTDTQYF.

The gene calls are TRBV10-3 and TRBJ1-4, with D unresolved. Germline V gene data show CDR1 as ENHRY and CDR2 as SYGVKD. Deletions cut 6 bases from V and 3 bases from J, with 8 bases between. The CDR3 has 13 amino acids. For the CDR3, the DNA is TGTGCCATCAGGGATCAGGCTAATGAAAAACTGTTTTTT. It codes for CAIRDQANEKLFF.